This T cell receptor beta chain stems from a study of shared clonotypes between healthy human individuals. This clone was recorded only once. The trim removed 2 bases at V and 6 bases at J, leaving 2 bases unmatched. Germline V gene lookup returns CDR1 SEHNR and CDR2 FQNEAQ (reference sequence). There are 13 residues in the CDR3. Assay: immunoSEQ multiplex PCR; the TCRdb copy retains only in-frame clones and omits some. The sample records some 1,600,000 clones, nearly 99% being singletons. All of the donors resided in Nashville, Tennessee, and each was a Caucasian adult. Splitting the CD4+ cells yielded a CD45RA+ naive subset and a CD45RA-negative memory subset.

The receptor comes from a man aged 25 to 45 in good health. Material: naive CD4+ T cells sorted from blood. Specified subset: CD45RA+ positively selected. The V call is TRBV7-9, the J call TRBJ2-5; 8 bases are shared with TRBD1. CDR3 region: CASSLQGAKTQYF. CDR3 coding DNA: TGTGCCAGCAGCTTACAGGGGGCGAAGACCCAGTACTTC.